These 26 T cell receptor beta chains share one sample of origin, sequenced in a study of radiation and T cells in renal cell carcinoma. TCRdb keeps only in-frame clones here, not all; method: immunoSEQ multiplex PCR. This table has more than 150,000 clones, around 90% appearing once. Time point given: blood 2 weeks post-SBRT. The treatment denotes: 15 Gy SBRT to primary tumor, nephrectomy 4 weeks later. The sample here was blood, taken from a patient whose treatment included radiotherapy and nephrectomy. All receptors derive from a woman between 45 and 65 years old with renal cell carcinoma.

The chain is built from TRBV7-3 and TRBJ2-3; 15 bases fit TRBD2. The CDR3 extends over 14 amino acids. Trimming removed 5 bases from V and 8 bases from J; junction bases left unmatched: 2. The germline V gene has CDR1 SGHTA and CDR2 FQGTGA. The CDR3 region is CASSPGLAGGTQYF. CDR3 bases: TGTGCCAGCAGCCCGGGACTAGCGGGGGGTACGCAGTATTTT.

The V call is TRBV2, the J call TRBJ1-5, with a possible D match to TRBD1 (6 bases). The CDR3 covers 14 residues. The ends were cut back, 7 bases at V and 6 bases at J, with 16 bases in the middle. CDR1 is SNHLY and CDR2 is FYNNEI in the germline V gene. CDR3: CASMEGGVGQPQHF. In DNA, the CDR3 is TGTGCCAGCATGGAGGGGGGAGTCGGTCAGCCCCAGCATTTT.

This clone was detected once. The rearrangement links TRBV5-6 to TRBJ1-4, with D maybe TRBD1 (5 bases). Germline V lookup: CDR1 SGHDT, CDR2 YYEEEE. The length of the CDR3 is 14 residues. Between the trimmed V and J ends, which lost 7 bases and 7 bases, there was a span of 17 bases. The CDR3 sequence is CASFVQAAGEKLFF. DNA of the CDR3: TGTGCCAGCTTCGTACAGGCAGCGGGTGAAAAACTGTTTTTT.

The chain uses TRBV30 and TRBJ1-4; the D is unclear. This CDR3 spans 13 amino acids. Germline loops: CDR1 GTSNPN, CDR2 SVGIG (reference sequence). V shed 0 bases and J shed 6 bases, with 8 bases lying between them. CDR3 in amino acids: CAWSVNSDEKLFF. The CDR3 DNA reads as TGTGCCTGGAGTGTAAATAGTGATGAAAAACTGTTTTTT.

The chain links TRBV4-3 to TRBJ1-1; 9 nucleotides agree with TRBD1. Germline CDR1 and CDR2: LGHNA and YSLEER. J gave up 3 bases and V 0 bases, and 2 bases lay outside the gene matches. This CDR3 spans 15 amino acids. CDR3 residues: CASSQDRTGDTEAFF. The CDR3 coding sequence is TGCGCCAGCAGCCAAGATAGGACAGGGGACACTGAAGCTTTCTTT.

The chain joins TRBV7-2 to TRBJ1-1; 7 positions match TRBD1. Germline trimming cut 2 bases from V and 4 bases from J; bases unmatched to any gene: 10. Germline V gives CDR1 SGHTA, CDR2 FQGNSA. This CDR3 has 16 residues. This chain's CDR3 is CASSLPGDRVSTEAFF. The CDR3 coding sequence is TGTGCCAGCAGCTTACCAGGAGACAGGGTAAGCACTGAAGCTTTCTTT.

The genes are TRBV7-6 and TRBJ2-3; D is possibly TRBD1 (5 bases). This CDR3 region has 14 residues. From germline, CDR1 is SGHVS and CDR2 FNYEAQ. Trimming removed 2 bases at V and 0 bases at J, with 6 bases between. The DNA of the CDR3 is TGTGCCAGCAGCTTAAGGGGTAGCACAGATACGCAGTATTTT. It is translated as CASSLRGSTDTQYF. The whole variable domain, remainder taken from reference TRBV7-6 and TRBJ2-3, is GAGVSQSPRYKVTKRGQDVALRCDPISGHVSLYWYRQALGQGPEFLTYFNYEAQQDKSGLPNDRFSAERPEGSISTLTIQRTEQRDSAMYRCASSLRGSTDTQYFGPGTRLTVL.

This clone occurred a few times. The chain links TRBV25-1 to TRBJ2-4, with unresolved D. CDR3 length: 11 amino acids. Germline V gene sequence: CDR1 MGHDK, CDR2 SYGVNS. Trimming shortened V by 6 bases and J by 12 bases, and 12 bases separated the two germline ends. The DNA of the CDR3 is TGTGCCAGCAGATCCAACAGAGATCAGTACTTC. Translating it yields CASRSNRDQYF.

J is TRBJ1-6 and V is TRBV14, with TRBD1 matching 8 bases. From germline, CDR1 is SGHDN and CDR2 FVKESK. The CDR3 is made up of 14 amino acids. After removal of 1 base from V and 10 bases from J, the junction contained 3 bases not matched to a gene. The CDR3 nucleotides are TGTGCCAGCAGCCAAGTTAACAGGGGGTCACCCCTCCACTTT. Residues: CASSQVNRGSPLHF.

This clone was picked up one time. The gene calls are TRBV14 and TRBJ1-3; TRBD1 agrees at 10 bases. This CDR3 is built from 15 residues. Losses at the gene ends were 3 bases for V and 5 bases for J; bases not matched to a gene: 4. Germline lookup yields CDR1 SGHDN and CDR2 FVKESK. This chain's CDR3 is CASSHDRGLRNTIYF. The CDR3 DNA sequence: TGTGCCAGCAGCCACGACAGGGGGCTACGAAACACCATATATTTT.

The CDR3 protein is CASSPAGADTQYF. The CDR3 bases are TGTGCCAGCAGCCCTGCCGGGGCAGATACGCAGTATTTT. The chain uses TRBV14 and TRBJ2-3; a weak D match, TRBD2 (5 bases). The CDR3 extends over 13 amino acids. Germline V gene sequence: CDR1 SGHDN, CDR2 FVKESK. With 4 bases removed from V and 4 bases from J, the gap between germline ends came to 9 bases. Filled out from reference TRBV14 and TRBJ2-3, the complete variable domain reads EAGVTQFPSHSVIEKGQTVTLRCDPISGHDNLYWYRRVMGKEIKFLLHFVKESKQDESGMPNNRFLAERTGGTYSTLKVQPAELEDSGVYFCASSPAGADTQYFGPGTRLTVL.

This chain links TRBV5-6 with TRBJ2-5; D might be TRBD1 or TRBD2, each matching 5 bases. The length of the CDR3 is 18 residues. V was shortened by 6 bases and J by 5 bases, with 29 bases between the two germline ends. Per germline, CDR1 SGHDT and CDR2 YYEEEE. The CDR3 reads CASTRGVGTLIQRETQYF. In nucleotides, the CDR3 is TGTGCCAGCACCCGAGGGGTGGGCACGCTAATCCAAAGGGAGACCCAGTACTTC. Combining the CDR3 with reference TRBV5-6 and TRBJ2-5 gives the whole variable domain DAGVTQSPTHLIKTRGQQVTLRCSPKSGHDTVSWYQQALGQGPQFIFQYYEEEERQRGNFPDRFSGHQFPNYSSELNVNALLLGDSALYLCASTRGVGTLIQRETQYFGPGTRLLVL.

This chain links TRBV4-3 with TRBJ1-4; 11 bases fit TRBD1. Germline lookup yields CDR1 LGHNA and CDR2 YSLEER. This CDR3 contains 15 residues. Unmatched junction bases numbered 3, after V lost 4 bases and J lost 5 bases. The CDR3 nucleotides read TGCGCCAGCAGCCTCGGACAGGGGGCGAATGAAAAACTGTTTTTT. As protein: CASSLGQGANEKLFF.

CDR3 sequence: CASSLNRIGDRISYGYTF. DNA for the CDR3: TGTGCCAGCAGTCTCAATCGGATAGGGGACAGAATCTCCTATGGCTACACCTTC. The chain recombines TRBV7-9 with TRBJ1-2, with 7 bases aligning to TRBD1. Germline-derived CDR1 and CDR2 are SEHNR and FQNEAQ (reference sequence). V lost 6 bases to trimming and J lost 4 bases; unmatched junction nucleotides: 20. The CDR3 has 18 residues.

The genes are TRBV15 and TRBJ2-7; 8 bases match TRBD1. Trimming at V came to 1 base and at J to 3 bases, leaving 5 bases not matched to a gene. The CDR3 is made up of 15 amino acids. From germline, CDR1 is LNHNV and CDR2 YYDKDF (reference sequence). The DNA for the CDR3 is TGTGCCACCAGCAGAGCGGGACAGGAGCACTACGAGCAGTACTTC. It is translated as CATSRAGQEHYEQYF.

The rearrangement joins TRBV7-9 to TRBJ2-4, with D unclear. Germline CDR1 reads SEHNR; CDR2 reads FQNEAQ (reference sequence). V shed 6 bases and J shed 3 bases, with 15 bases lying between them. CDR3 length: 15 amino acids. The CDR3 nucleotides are TGTGCCAGCAGACCTACCGGATTAGACAAAAACATTCAGTACTTC. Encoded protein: CASRPTGLDKNIQYF.

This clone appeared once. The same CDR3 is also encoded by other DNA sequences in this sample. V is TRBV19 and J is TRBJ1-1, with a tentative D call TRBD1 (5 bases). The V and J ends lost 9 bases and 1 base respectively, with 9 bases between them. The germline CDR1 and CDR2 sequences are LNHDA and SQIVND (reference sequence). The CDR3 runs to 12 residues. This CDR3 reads CASNQGNTEAFF. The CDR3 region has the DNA TGTGCCAGCAATCAGGGGAACACTGAAGCTTTCTTT.

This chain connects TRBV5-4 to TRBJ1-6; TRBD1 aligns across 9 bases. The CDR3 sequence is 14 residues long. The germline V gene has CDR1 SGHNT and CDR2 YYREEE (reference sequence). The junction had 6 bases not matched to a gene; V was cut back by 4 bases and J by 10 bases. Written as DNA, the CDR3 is TGTGCCAGCAGCGGGACAGGGCTGGGGTCACCCCTCCACTTT. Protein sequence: CASSGTGLGSPLHF.

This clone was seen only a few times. The CDR3 bases are TGTGCCAGCAGCTCCCGGCGGACAGTGAACACTGAAGCTTTCTTT. Translation: CASSSRRTVNTEAFF. The V gene is TRBV7-9, the J gene TRBJ1-1; D might be TRBD1 (6 bases). The CDR3 is made up of 15 amino acids. V lost 4 bases and J 0 bases, leaving 12 bases between the germline ends. The V gene's germline CDR1 is SEHNR and CDR2 FQNEAQ (reference sequence).

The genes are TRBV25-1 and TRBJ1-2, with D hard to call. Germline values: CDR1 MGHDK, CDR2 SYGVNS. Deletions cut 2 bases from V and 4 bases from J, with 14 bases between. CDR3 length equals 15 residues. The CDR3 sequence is CASSEPGSVFYGYTF. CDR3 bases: TGTGCCAGCAGTGAACCCGGGTCCGTTTTCTATGGCTACACCTTC.

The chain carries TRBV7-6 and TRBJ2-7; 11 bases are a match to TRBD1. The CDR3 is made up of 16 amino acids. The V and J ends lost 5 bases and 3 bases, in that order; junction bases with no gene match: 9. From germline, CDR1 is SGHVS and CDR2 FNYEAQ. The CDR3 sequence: CASSGEAGTGGYEQYF. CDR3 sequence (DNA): TGTGCCAGCAGCGGAGAGGCCGGGACAGGGGGCTACGAGCAGTACTTC.

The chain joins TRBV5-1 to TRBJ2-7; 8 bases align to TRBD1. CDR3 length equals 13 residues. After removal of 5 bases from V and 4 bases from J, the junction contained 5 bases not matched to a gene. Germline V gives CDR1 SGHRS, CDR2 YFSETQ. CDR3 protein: CASRAGGGYEQYF. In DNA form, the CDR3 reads TGCGCCAGCAGGGCAGGGGGCGGGTACGAGCAGTACTTC.

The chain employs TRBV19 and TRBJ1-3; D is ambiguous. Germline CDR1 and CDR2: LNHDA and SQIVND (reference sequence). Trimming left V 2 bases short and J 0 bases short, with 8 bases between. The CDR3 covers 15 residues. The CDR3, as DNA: TGTGCCAGTAGTATACAGGCAAGCTCTGGAAACACCATATATTTT. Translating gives CASSIQASSGNTIYF.

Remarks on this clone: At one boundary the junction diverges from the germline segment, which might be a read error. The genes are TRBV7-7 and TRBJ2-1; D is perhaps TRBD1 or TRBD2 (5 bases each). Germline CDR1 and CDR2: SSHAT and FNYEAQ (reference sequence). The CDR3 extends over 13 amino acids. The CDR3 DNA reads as TGTGCTAGCAGCTTAGAGGGGATCGATGAGCAGTTCTTC. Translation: CASSLEGIDEQFF.

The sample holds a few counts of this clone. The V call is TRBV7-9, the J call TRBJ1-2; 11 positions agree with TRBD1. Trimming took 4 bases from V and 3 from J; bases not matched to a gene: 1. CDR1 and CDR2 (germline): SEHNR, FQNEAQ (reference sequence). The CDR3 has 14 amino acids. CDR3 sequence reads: CASSWTGGDYGYTF. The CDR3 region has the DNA TGTGCCAGCAGCTGGACAGGGGGCGACTATGGCTACACCTTC.

The DNA for the CDR3 is TGCGCCAGCAGCTTGGCCGGGGGAGGGGACCAAGAGACCCAGTACTTC. This translates into CASSLAGGGDQETQYF. The chain joins TRBV5-1 to TRBJ2-5, with TRBD2 matching over 7 bases. V was pared by 0 bases and J by 0 bases, with 5 bases of the junction left unmatched. The CDR3 contains 16 residues. Germline-derived CDR1 and CDR2 are SGHRS and YFSETQ.